Below are 5 T cell receptor beta chains sequenced from a single sample in a study of blood T cell repertoires in COVID-19. Generated by immunoSEQ multiplex PCR, the TCRdb table keeps only in-frame clones and is missing some. Of over 150,000 clones in the sample, roughly 80% were seen once. What was sequenced was peripheral blood. The receptor source for this set is a woman of 80 years or more with acute or convalescent COVID-19.

The chain links TRBV29-1 to TRBJ2-3, with D tentatively TRBD2 (6 bases). V gave up 8 bases and J gave up 1 base, with 13 bases separating them. CDR1 SQVTM and CDR2 ANQGSEA come from the germline V gene. The length of the CDR3 is 13 residues. The CDR3 DNA is TGCAGCTTCTGCGGGGAAGGCACAGATACGCAGTATTTT. This encodes CSFCGEGTDTQYF.

The chain links TRBV6-2 or TRBV6-3 to TRBJ2-5; 7 bases are shared with TRBD2. The junction had 9 bases not matched to a gene; V was cut back by 5 bases and J by 9 bases. In germline, CDR1 is MNHEY, CDR2 SVGEGT. This CDR3 is 13 amino acids long. The CDR3 nucleotides are TGTGCCAGCAGTCCCTCGGGGGGTATTTCCCAGTACTTC. Translated: CASSPSGGISQYF.

The V call is TRBV6-5, the J call TRBJ2-3; D gene ambiguous. CDR3 size: 13 residues. In germline, CDR1 is MNHEY, CDR2 SVGAGI. V was pared by 6 bases and J by 6 bases, with 13 bases between. CDR3 nucleotides: TGTGCCAGCAGGTACATCCTGGAGGATACGCAGTATTTT. Translation gives CASRYILEDTQYF.

The J gene is TRBJ2-1, the V gene TRBV3-1 (or the pseudogene TRBV3-2), with D possibly being TRBD2 (5 bases). The V end was cut by 5 bases, the J end by 10 bases, with 12 bases between. Germline CDR1 is LGHDT and CDR2 is YNNKEL (reference sequence). The length of the CDR3 is 12 residues. CDR3 in amino acids: CASSKEAEEQFF. The DNA for the CDR3 is TGTGCCAGCAGCAAGGAGGCGGAAGAGCAGTTCTTC.

J is TRBJ1-1 and V is TRBV11-2; unclear D gene. Trimming left V 2 bases short and J 1 base short, with 8 bases between. This CDR3 has 14 amino acids. Germline V gives CDR1 SGHAT, CDR2 FQNNGV. CDR3 nucleotides: TGTGCCAGCAGCTTATCGGAGGGGAACACTGAAGCTTTCTTT. Protein product: CASSLSEGNTEAFF.